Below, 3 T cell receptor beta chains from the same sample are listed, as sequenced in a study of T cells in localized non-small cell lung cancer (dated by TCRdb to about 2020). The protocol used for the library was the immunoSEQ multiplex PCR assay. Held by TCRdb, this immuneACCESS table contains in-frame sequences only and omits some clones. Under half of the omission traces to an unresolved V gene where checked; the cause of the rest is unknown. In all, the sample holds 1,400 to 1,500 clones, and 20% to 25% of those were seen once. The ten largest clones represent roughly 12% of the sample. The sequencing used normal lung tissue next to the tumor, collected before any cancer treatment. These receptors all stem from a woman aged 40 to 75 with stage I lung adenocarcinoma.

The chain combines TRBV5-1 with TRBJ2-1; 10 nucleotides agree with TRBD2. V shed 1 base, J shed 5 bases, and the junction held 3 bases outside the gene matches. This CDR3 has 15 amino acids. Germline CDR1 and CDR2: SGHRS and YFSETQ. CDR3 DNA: TGCGCCAGCAGCTTGATTCTAGCGGGAGACAATGAGCAGTTCTTC. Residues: CASSLILAGDNEQFF.

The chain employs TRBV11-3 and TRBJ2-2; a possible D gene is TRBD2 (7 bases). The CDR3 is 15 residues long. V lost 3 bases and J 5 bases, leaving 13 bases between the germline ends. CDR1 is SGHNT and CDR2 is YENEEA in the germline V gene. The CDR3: CASSFRTAGTGELFF. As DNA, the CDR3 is TGTGCCAGCAGCTTCAGGACAGCGGGGACCGGGGAGCTGTTTTTT.

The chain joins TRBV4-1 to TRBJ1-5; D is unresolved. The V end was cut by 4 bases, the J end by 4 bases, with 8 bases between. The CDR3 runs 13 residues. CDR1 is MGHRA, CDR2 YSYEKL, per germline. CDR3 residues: CASSLGRNQPQHF. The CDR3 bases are TGCGCCAGCAGCCTCGGGCGAAATCAGCCCCAGCATTTT.